This entry describes one T cell receptor (beta chain). This clonotype showed up many times. It has no known antigen specificity. There are no base qualities to consult, and no much larger clone falls within one base. The CDR3, cysteine through phenylalanine, is 16 amino acids long. Kept here is only the CDR3 DNA, which spans 48 bases and is read in frame from base 1. V is trimmed back by 7 bases and J by 9 bases, and the junction contains 16 bases that no gene match accounts for. The CDR1 and CDR2 encoded by the germline V gene (reference sequence) are MNHEY and SMNVEV. Sequencing used an Illumina HiSeq 1500. The public reads were run again by TCRdb, first through fastp at Q25 and then through MiXCR, and only productive beta chains were kept. Every CDR3 protein is listed once, alongside the most common genes and DNA of its rows. The sample data list more than 500,000 distinct CDR3 sequences, and approximately 15% of these were observed just once. The ten largest clones add up to 20% to 30% of the sample.

The source of the sample is a study of T cell repertoires in cytomegalovirus infection (dated by TCRdb to between 2019 and 2020). Study-wide context: Donor HLA type was relevant to the analysis, as public TCR beta signatures indicated carriage of CMV infection together with the matching HLA type. The investigation overall reported the following: In both this cohort and an independent cohort of more than 350 donors, the cumulative frequency of public TCR beta family members distinguished carriers of CMV infection plus the relevant HLA type. The ex vivo response was dominated by HLA-C-restricted CMV-specific TCR beta clonotypes, which also provided the single most frequent clonotype in two of eight donors.

Sequencing was done on a sample of CD8+ T cells from PBMCs. The chain is assembled from TRBV27 and TRBJ2-1, with 9 bases aligning to TRBD2. The clonotype was recovered from a human donor in good health (CMV status not recorded). Some clones in this sample may be carry-over from other donors' samples. The encoded CDR3 is CASTLRGGRAKTEQFF. The nucleotide sequence is given as TGTGCCAGCACCCTACGGGGCGGGAGGGCCAAGACTGAGCAGTTCTTC.